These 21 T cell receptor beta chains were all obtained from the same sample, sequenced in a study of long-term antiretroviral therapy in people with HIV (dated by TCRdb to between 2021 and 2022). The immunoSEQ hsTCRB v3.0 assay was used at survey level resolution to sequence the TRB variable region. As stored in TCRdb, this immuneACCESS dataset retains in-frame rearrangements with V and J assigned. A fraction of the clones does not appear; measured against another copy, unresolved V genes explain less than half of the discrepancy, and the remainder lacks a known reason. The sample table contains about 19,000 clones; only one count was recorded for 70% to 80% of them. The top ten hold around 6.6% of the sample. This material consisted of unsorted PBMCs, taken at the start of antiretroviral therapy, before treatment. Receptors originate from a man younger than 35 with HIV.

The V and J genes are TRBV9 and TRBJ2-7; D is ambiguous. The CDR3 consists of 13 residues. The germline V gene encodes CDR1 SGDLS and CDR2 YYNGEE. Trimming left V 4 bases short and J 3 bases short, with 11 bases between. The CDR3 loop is CASSSGNYYEQYF. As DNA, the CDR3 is TGTGCCAGCAGCTCCGGCAATTACTACGAGCAGTACTTC.

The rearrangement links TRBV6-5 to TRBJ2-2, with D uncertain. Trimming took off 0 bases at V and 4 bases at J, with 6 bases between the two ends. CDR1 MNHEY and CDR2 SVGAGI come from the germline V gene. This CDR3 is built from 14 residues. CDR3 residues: CASSYSKPTGELFF. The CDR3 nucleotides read TGTGCCAGCAGTTACTCGAAACCCACCGGGGAGCTGTTTTTT.

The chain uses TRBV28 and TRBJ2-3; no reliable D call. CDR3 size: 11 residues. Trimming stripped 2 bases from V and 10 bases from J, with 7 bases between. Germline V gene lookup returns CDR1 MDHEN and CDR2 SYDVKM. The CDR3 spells CASSLADAQYF. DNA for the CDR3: TGTGCCAGCAGTTTAGCCGACGCGCAGTATTTT.

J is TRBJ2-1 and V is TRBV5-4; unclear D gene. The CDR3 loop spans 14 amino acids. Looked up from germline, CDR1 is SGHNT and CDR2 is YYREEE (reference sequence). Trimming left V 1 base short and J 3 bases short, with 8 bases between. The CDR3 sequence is CASSLFGNYNEQFF. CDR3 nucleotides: TGTGCCAGCAGCTTGTTTGGCAACTACAATGAGCAGTTCTTC.

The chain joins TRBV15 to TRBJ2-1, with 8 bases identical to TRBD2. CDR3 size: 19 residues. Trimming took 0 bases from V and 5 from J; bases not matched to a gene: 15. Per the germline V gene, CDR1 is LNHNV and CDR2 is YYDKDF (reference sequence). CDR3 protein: CATSRDTPLAGGSNNEQFF. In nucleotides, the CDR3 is TGTGCCACCAGCAGAGATACCCCTCTGGCGGGAGGCTCGAACAATGAGCAGTTCTTC. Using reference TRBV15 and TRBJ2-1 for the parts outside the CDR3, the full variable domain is DAMVIQNPRYQVTQFGKPVTLSCSQTLNHNVMYWYQQKSSQAPKLLFHYYDKDFNNEADTPDNFQSRRPNTSFCFLDIRSPGLGDTAMYLCATSRDTPLAGGSNNEQFFGPGTRLTVL.

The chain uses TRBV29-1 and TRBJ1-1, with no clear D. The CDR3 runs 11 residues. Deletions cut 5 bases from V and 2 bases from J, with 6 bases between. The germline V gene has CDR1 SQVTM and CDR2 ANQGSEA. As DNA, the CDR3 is TGCAGCGTTAGGGATAACACTGAAGCTTTCTTT. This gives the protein CSVRDNTEAFF.

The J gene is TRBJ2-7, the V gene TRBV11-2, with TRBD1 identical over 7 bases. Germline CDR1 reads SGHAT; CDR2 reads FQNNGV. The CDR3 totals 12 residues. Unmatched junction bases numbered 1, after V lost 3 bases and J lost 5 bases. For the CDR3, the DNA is TGTGCCAGCAGCTTGACAGGGAACGAGCAGTACTTC. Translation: CASSLTGNEQYF.

The chain's CDR3 is CASSPGLNTGELFF. CDR3 DNA sequence: TGTGCCAGCAGCCCAGGGCTAAACACCGGGGAGCTGTTTTTT. The chain uses TRBV5-4 and TRBJ2-2; D possibly corresponds to TRBD1 (5 bases). With 4 bases removed from V and 2 bases from J, the gap between germline ends came to 9 bases. Germline CDR1 SGHNT, CDR2 YYREEE (reference sequence). The CDR3 contains 14 residues.

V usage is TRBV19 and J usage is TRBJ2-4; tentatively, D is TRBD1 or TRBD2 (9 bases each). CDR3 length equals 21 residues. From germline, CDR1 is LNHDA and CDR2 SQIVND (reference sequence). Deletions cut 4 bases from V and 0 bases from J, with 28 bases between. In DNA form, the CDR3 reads TGTGCCAGTAGTAGACGAGGACAGGGGCGACTAGCGGCGCTAGCCAAAAACATTCAGTACTTC. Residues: CASSRRGQGRLAALAKNIQYF.

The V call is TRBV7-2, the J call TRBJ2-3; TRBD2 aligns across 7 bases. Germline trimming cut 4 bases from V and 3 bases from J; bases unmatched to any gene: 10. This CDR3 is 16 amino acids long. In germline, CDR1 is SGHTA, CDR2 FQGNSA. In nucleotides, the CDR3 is TGTGCCAGCAGCTCTTCAGGCGGGAGAGGGACAGATACGCAGTATTTT. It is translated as CASSSSGGRGTDTQYF.

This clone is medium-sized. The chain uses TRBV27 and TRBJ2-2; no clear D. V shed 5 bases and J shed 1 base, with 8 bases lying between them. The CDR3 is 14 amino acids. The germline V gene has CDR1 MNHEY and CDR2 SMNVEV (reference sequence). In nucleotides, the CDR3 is TGTGCCAGCAGTGTAAACAGGAACACCGGGGAGCTGTTTTTT. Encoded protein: CASSVNRNTGELFF.

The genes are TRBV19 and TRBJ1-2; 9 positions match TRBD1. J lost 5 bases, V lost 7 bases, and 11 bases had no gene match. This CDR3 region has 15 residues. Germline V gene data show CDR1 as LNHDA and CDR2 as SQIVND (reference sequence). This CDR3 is CASTPGTGRDYGYTF. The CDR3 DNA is TGTGCCAGTACCCCTGGGACAGGGAGGGATTATGGCTACACCTTC. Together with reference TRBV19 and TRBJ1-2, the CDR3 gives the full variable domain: DGGITQSPKYLFRKEGQNVTLSCEQNLNHDAMYWYRQDPGQGLRLIYYSQIVNDFQKGDIAEGYSVSREKKESFPLTVTSAQKNPTAFYLCASTPGTGRDYGYTFGSGTRLTVV.

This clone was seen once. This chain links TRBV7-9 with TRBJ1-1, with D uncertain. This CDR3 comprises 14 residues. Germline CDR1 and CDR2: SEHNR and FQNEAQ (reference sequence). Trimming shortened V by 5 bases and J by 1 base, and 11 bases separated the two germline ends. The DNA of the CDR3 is TGTGCCAGCAGCCAGGAGTCAGAGAACACTGAAGCTTTCTTT. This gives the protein CASSQESENTEAFF.

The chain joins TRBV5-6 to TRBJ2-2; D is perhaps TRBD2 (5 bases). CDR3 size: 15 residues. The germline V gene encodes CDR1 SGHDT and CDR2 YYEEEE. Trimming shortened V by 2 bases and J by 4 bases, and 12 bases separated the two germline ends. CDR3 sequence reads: CASSFYDYITGELFF. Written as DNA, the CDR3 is TGTGCCAGCAGCTTCTACGACTACATCACCGGGGAGCTGTTTTTT.

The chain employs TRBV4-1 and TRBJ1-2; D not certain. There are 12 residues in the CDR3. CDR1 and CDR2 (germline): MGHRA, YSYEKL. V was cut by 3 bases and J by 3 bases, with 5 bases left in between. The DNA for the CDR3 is TGCGCCAGCAGCCACCCTTACTATGGCTACACCTTC. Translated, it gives CASSHPYYGYTF.

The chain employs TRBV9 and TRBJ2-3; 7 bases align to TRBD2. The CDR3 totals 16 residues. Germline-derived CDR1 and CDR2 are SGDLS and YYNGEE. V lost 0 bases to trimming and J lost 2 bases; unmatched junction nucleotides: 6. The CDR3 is CASSVGAGTNTDTQYF. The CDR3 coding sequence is TGTGCCAGCAGCGTAGGAGCGGGAACCAACACAGATACGCAGTATTTT.

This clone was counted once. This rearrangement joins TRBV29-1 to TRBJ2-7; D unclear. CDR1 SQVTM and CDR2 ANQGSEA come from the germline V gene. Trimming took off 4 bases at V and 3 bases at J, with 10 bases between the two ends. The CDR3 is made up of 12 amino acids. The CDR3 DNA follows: TGCAGCGTTGTCTGGCGCAACTACGAGCAGTACTTC. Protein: CSVVWRNYEQYF.

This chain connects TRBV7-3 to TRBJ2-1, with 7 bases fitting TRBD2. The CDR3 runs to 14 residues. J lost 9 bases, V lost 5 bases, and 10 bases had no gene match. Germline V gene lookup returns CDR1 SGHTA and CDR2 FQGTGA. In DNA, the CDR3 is TGTGCCAGCAGCGTCGGGGGGAGTGGTAGTGAGCAGTTCTTC. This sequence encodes CASSVGGSGSEQFF.

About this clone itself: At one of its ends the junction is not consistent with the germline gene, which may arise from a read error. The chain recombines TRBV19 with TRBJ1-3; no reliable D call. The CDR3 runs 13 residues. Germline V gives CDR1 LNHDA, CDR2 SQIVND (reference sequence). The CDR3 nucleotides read TGTGCCAGTAGTCTAGACTCTGGAAACACCATATATTTT. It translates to CASSLDSGNTIYF.

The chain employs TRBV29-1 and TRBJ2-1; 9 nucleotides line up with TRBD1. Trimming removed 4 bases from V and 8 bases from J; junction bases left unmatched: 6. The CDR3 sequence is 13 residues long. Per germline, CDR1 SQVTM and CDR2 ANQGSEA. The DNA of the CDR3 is TGCAGCGTTGCGGGACAGGGTGTCCATGAGCAGTTCTTC. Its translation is CSVAGQGVHEQFF.

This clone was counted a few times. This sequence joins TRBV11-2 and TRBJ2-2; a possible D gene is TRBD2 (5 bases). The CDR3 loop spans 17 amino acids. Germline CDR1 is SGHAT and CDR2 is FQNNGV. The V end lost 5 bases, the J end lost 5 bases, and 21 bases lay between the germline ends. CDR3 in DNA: TGTGCCAGCAGCCCCGGAGTCCTCGGAGGTCGGACCGGGGAGCTGTTTTTT. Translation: CASSPGVLGGRTGELFF.